The present TCR beta chain was sequenced within a study of shared clonotypes between healthy human individuals (TCRdb year 2020). Study-level background: The cohort comprised two women and three men aged 18 to 49 years. For each donor, three plates each were used for CD4 naive and CD4 memory, two plates were used for CD8 naive, and one plate was used for CD8 memory. Blood TCR repertoires of roughly 5 healthy adults were deeply sequenced to estimate repertoire size and the extent of clonotype sharing between individuals. Different laboratories and diverse techniques were used to prepare libraries and sequence TCR repertoires, to increase sequencing depth and limit assay-specific biases. Each donor's leukapheresis produced roughly between roughly 0.94 and 9.5 billion PBMCs.

The V and J ends are trimmed by 0 bases and 8 bases, leaving 16 bases between them. The CDR3 sequence holds 16 residues, the cysteine and phenylalanine included. The DNA shown is the 48-base CDR3, in frame from base 1. CDR1 and CDR2 are drawn from the germline V gene (reference sequence): LNHNV, YYDKDF. General study outcomes and caveats: Across four donors, roughly 5.1% of naive CD4, 3% to 4% of naive CD8, 2.3% of memory CD4, and 0.4% of memory CD8 clonotypes were shared. Higher generation probabilities were observed for clonotypes shared by all four sorted-subset donors than for non-shared clonotypes. Sampling was restricted to blood, and TCR repertoires in tissue are likely to differ from TCR repertoires in blood. Incomplete sequencing was indicated by rarefaction of sorted-subset datasets, despite the large sequencing depth. Pairwise subsampling indicated that sequencing depth was expected to affect the degree of clonotype sharing among donors. Larger estimated clonotype richness was generally found for naive subsets than for memory subsets. The small number of donors limited the genetic and exposure-history diversity represented.

Notes on this clone: The clone's antigen remains unknown. Per-nucleotide qualities are absent, and no much larger clonotype sits a single base away.

Healthy HIV-negative adults with no recently reported acute infections or vaccinations were included as donors. All donors were Caucasian adults living in Nashville, Tennessee, USA. The CD8 memory samples were a combination of magnetically selected CD45RO+ cells and CCR7-negative CD45RA+ effector memory (TemRA) cells. Blood was collected by leukapheresis, and PBMCs were isolated by Ficoll-Histopaque density gradient centrifugation and then cryopreserved in liquid nitrogen vapor phase. Analytical flow cytometry was used to check the purity and quantity of every magnetically sorted T cell population. Genomic DNA was isolated from every sorted fraction and measured by UV absorbance on a Nanodrop 2000c. Using the deep immunoSEQ assay, TCR CDR3 regions were amplified from genomic DNA by multiplex PCR. For each cell subset, the extracted genomic DNA was distributed evenly across all wells of several immunoSEQ 96-well plates, and each plate served as one replicate. For sorted subsets, approximately 200 ng of genomic DNA, equivalent to around 30,000 T cell genomes, went into each replicate PCR. Purified libraries were measured with a Qubit 3.0 fluorometer, size-checked on a Bioanalyzer 2100, and measured again with the KAPA Library Quantification kit. Each immunoSEQ 96-well plate was sequenced on its own single-read 150-cycle Illumina NextSeq 550 flow cell. Concerning the study's data processing: Because only junctional sequences without quality scores were contained in the immunoSEQ output, filtering matching that applied to full-length reads could not be performed. Sequences were annotated with PyIR, a Python wrapper for IgBLAST v1.9, and V/J genes and CDR3 were assigned using IMGT germline references. Any read was removed if the V/J assignment was weak (E-value above 1e-6), the CDR3 was missing, or the read contained stop codons, out-of-frame junctions, or ambiguous translated residues. A V3J clonotype was defined by an identical inferred V gene, J gene, and CDR3 amino acid sequence. Percentage overlap between repertoires was calculated by dividing the number of shared unique clonotypes by the size of the smaller repertoire. Three approaches were used to assess repertoire richness: RTK rarefaction, the Chao1 estimator, and Recon v2.1 estimates of unobserved clonotypes. OLGA was used to compute generation probabilities for all TCRbeta clonotypes that the gDNA method yielded from a few donors. TCRdb took over this immuneACCESS table, retaining in-frame rearrangements with V and J assigned. Such tables are incomplete; in checked studies, under half of the missing clones stem from an unresolved V gene, and the remainder is unexplained. V and J calls and clone size are given by that table; D and trimming were obtained from the DNA. Counted in this sample were 95,000 to 120,000 clones; around two thirds of them appeared once. The biggest ten clones account for approximately 23% of the sample.

The receptor was isolated from a woman aged 30 to 39 in good health. The chain employs TRBV15 and TRBJ1-4, and TRBD1 may be the D gene, going by 5 matching bases. Sequencing was performed on memory CD8+ T cells sorted from blood. This sample's cell subset or site label indicates: CD45RO+ cells pooled with CCR7-negative TemRA cells. The CDR3 amino acid sequence is: CATSRDRGEGSEKLFF. The DNA is as follows: TGTGCCACCAGCAGAGATCGGGGGGAGGGAAGCGAAAAACTGTTTTTT.